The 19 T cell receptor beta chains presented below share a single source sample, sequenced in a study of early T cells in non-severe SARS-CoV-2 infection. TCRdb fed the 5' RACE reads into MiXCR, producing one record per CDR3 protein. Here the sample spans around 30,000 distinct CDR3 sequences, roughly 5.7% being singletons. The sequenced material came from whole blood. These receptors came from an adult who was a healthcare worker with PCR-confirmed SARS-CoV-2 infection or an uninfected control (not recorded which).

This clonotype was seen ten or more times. The CDR3 spells CASSIPAGPRDEQFF. The CDR3 region has the DNA TGTGCCAGCAGTATCCCCGCGGGACCTAGAGATGAGCAGTTCTTC. V and J are TRBV12-3 or TRBV12-4 and TRBJ2-1, with a tentative D call TRBD2 (6 bases). The CDR3 loop spans 15 amino acids. V gave up 5 bases and J gave up 8 bases, with 19 bases separating them.

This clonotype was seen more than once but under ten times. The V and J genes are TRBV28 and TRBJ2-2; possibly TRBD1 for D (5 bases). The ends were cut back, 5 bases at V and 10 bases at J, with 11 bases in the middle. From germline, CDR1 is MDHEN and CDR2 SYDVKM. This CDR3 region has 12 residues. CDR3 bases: TGTGCCAGCAGTAAAACAGGCCCGGAGCTGTTTTTT. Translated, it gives CASSKTGPELFF.

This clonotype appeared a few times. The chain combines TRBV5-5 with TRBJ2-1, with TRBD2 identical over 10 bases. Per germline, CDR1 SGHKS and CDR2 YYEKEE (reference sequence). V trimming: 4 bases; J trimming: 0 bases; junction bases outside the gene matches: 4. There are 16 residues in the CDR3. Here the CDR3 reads CASSELAGSSYNEQFF. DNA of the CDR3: TGTGCCAGCAGCGAACTAGCGGGGAGCTCCTACAATGAGCAGTTCTTC.

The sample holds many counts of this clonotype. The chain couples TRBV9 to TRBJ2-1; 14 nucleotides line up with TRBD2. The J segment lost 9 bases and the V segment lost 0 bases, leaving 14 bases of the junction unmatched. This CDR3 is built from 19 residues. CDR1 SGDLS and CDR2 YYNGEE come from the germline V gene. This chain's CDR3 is CASSVAPGTSGRKGLEQFF. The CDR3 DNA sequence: TGTGCCAGCAGCGTAGCCCCCGGGACTAGCGGGAGAAAGGGGCTTGAGCAGTTCTTC.

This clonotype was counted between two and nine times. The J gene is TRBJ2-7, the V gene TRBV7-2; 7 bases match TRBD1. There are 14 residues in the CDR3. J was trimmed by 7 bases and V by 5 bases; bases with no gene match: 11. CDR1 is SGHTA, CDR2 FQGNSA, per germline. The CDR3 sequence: CASSPRDSRGEQYF. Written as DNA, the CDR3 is TGTGCCAGCAGCCCCCGGGACAGCAGGGGAGAGCAGTACTTC. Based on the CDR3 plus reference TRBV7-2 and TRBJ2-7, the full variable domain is GAGVSQSPSNKVTEKGKDVELRCDPISGHTALYWYRQSLGQGLEFLIYFQGNSAPDKSGLPSDRFSAERTGGSVSTLTIQRTQQEDSAVYLCASSPRDSRGEQYFGPGTRLTVT.

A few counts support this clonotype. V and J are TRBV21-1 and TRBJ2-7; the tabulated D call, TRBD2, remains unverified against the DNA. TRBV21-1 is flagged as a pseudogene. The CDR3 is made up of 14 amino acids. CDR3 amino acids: CASSKARGGHEQYF. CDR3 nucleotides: TGTGCCAGCAGCAAAGCCAGGGGAGGGCACGAGCAGTACTTC.

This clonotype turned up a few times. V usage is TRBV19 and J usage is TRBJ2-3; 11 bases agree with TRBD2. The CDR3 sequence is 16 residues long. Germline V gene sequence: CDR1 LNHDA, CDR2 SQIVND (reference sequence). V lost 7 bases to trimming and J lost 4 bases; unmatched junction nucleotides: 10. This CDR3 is CASNSPTSGSADTQYF. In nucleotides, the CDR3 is TGTGCCAGTAACAGCCCTACTAGCGGGAGTGCAGATACGCAGTATTTT.

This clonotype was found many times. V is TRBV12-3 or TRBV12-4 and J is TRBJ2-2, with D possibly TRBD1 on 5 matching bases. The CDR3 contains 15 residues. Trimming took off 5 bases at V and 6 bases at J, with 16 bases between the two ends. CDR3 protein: CASSPIGAGPGELFF. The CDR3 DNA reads TGTGCCAGCAGTCCCATAGGGGCAGGGCCCGGGGAGCTGTTTTTT.

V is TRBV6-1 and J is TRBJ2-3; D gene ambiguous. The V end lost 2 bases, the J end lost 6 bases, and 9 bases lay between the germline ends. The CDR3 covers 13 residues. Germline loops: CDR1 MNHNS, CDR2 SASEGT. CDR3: CASSETFGDTQYF. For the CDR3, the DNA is TGTGCCAGCAGTGAAACGTTTGGTGATACGCAGTATTTT.

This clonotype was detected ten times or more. DNA for the CDR3: TGTGCCAGCAGCCCGGCCACAGATACGCAGTATTTT. This encodes CASSPATDTQYF. The chain is built from TRBV7-2 and TRBJ2-3; D unresolved. V was trimmed by 5 bases and J by 2 bases, leaving 5 bases between them. The CDR3 contains 12 residues. CDR1 and CDR2 (germline): SGHTA, FQGNSA.

CDR3 in amino acids: CASSVVGSATSYNEQFF. For the CDR3, the DNA is TGTGCCAGCAGCGTAGTGGGGTCAGCGACCTCCTACAATGAGCAGTTCTTC. The J gene is TRBJ2-1, the V gene TRBV9; no reliable D call. The germline gives CDR1 SGDLS, CDR2 YYNGEE. The CDR3 length is 17 residues. V shed 0 bases and J shed 0 bases, with 13 bases lying between them.

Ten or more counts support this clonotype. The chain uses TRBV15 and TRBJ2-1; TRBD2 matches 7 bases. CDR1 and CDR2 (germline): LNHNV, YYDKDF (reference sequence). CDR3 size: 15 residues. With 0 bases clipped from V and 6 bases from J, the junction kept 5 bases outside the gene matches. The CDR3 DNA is TGTGCCACCAGCAGAGATATAGCGGGCAGCAATGAGCAGTTCTTC. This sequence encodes CATSRDIAGSNEQFF.

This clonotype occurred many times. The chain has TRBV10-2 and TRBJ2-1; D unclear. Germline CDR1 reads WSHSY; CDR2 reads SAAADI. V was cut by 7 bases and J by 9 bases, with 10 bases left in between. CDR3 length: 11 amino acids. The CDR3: CASKSGGEQFF. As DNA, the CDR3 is TGCGCCAGCAAATCGGGCGGTGAGCAGTTCTTC.

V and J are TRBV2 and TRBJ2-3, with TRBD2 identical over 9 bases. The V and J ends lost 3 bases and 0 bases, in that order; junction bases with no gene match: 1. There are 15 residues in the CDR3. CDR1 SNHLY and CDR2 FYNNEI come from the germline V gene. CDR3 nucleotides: TGTGCCAGCAGTGAGACTAGCGGTAGCACAGATACGCAGTATTTT. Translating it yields CASSETSGSTDTQYF.

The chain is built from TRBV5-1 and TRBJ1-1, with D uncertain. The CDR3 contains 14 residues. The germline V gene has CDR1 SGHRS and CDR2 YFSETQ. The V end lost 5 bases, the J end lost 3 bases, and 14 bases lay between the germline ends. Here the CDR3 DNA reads TGCGCCAGCAGGGGGATCCGAGCGGACACTGAAGCTTTCTTT. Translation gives CASRGIRADTEAFF.

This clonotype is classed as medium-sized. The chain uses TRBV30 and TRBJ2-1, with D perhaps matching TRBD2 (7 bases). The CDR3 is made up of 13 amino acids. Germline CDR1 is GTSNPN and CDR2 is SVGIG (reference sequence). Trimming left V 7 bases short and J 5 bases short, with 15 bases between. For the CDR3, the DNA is TGTGCCTTGGATAGGGGGGGACACAATGAGCAGTTCTTC. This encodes CALDRGGHNEQFF.

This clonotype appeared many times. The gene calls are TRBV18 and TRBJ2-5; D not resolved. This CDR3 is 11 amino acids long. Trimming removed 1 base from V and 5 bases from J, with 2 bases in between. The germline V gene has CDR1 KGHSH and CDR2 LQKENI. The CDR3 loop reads CASSPQETQYF. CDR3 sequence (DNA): TGTGCCAGCTCACCACAGGAGACCCAGTACTTC. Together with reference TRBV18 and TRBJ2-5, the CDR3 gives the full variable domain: NAGVMQNPRHLVRRRGQEARLRCSPMKGHSHVYWYRQLPEEGLKFMVYLQKENIIDESGMPKERFSAEFPKEGPSILRIQQVVRGDSAAYFCASSPQETQYFGPGTRLLVL.

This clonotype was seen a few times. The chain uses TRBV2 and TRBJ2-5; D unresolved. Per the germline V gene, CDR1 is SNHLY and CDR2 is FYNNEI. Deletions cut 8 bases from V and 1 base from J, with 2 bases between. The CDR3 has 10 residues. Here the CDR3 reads CASSQETQYF. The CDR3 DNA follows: TGTGCCAGCTCCCAAGAGACCCAGTACTTC. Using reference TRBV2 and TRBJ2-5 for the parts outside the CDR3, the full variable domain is EPEVTQTPSHQVTQMGQEVILRCVPISNHLYFYWYRQILGQKVEFLVSFYNNEISEKSEIFDDQFSVERPDGSNFTLKIRSTKLEDSAMYFCASSQETQYFGPGTRLLVL.

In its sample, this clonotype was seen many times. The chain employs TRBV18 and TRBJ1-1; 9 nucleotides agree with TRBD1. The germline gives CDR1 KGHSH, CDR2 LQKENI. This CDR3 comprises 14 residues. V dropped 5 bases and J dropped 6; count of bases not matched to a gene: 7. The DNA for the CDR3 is TGTGCCAGCTCATACGGGACAGGGCAATCTGAAGCTTTCTTT. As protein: CASSYGTGQSEAFF.